This T cell receptor beta chain derives from a study of tissue T cells after allogeneic stem cell transplantation. Study-level points and caveats: Limitations included a small, clinically heterogeneous cohort and limited sampling depth. Anatomically similar tissues had similar TCR repertoires within each patient. The study did not identify alloreactive or antigen-specific tissue TCRs, and some clones might be persisting host cells.

Turning to this clone: Antigen specificity is unknown. Gene names and germline match the mouse. The read ends 1 residue early relative to the CDR3; the germline J gene fills the gap.

This CDR3 is built from 11 residues. Germline CDR1 SGHND, CDR2 FRSKSL. The V end lost 1 base, the J end lost 7 bases, and 4 bases lay between the germline ends. Here immunoSEQ multiplex PCR was the method, and the copy in TCRdb shows in-frame clones only, minus some. This table has roughly 4,000 clones, approximately 50% appearing once. As for time point: mouse harvest day 7 after allogeneic transplant. Each mouse received 10^7 T-cell-depleted marrow cells plus 10^6 splenic CD5+ T cells by tail vein. This mouse GVHD model was MHC-mismatched B6 to BALB/c, profiled day 7 or 14. The sequence derives from a female BALB/c mouse given C57BL/6 T cells with graft-versus-host disease after an allogeneic hematopoietic cell transplant. The rearrangement links TRBV15 to TRBJ1-1; no clear D gene. Source material: gut tissue. The sequenced part of the CDR3 DNA is TGTGCCAGCAGTTTAGACAGAGAAGTCTTC. It is translated as CASSLDREVF. The entire CDR3 reads CASSLDREVFF.